Below, 2 T cell receptor beta chains from the same sample are listed, as sequenced in a study of blood T cell repertoires in COVID-19. Sequencing was performed with immunoSEQ multiplex PCR; in TCRdb, only in-frame clones are kept and a portion is missing. The table shows some 240,000 clones, with approximately 84% occurring only once. Input material: PBMCs or T cells enriched from blood (not recorded which). These receptors came from a woman aged 50 to 60 who had been exposed to COVID-19.

This chain uses TRBV9 with TRBJ2-5; 7 positions match TRBD2. Germline CDR1 reads SGDLS; CDR2 reads YYNGEE. This CDR3 contains 16 residues. V gave up 0 bases and J gave up 5 bases; unmatched junction bases: 10. CDR3 sequence: CASSVGLAVLAETQYF. CDR3 in DNA: TGTGCCAGCAGCGTAGGACTAGCCGTTTTGGCGGAGACCCAGTACTTC.

The rearrangement joins TRBV5-1 to TRBJ1-1; D is unresolved. CDR1 is SGHRS and CDR2 is YFSETQ in the germline V gene. V lost 7 bases and J 4 bases, leaving 20 bases between the germline ends. The CDR3 runs 15 residues. CDR3 nucleotide sequence: TGCGCCAGCGCGCCCGAACAGTCTTCGAGCACTGAAGCTTTCTTT. It specifies CASAPEQSSSTEAFF. The variable domain in full, with the rest retrieved from reference TRBV5-1 and TRBJ1-1, is KAGVTQTPRYLIKTRGQQVTLSCSPISGHRSVSWYQQTPGQGLQFLFEYFSETQRNKGNFPGRFSGRQFSNSRSEMNVSTLELGDSALYLCASAPEQSSSTEAFFGQGTRLTVV.